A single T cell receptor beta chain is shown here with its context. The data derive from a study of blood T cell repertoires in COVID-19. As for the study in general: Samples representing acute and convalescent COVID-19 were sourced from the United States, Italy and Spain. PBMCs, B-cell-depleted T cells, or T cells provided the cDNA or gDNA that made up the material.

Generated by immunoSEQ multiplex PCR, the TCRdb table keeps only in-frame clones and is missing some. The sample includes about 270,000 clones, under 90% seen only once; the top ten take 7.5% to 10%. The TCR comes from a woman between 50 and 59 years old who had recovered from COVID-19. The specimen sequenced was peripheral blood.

CDR3 protein: CASSYTGVNSPLHF. CDR3 in DNA: TGTGCCAGCAGTTACACAGGGGTTAATTCACCCCTCCACTTT. The J gene is TRBJ1-6, the V gene TRBV27, with TRBD1 matching over 7 bases. V gave up 4 bases and J gave up 6 bases; unmatched junction bases: 3. CDR1 and CDR2 from the germline V gene are MNHEY and SMNVEV (reference sequence). This CDR3 is 14 amino acids long.